These 29 T cell receptor beta chains came from one sample sequenced in a study of tumor-infiltrating lymphocytes in primary liver carcinoma. Bulk tissue was left unsorted, and RNA and DNA were co-extracted from 20-30 mg of it. A primer matching the constant region was used to make TCR beta cDNA from 500 to 600 ng of total RNA. Three nested multiplex PCR rounds, a slightly modified ARM-PCR method, built the TCR beta libraries. A C-beta reverse primer was combined with TRBV1-TRBV30 forward primers in the first two PCR rounds, and each round had 10 cycles. TCRdb independently ran MiXCR on the multiplex PCR reads; one entry per CDR3 protein. The sample carries about 37,000 distinct CDR3 sequences, roughly 73% recorded once. The specimen was tumor-adjacent normal liver tissue. All receptors come from a man aged 40-49 years with primary liver carcinoma and hepatitis B virus infection.

The chain couples TRBV11-2 to TRBJ2-7; D may be TRBD1 or TRBD2 (5 bases each). Trimming left V 7 bases short and J 7 bases short, with 23 bases between. Germline V CDR1 and CDR2: SGHAT, FQNNGV. The CDR3 has 15 residues. CDR3 sequence: CASILQNPGTEEQYF. In nucleotides, the CDR3 is TGTGCCAGCATCCTACAGAATCCGGGGACGGAGGAGCAGTACTTC.

About this clonotype: An end of the junction differs from the germline gene, which may be a read error. The rearrangement links TRBV6-1 to TRBJ2-7, with D perhaps TRBD2 (6 bases). The CDR3 runs to 14 residues. The germline CDR1 and CDR2 sequences are MNHNS and SASEGT. The DNA for the CDR3 is TGTCCCAGCAATGAAGCTCAGGAGGGTCACGAGCAGTACTTC. It encodes CPSNEAQEGHEQYF.

With regard to this clonotype: The conserved closing phenylalanine or tryptophan is absent in this CDR3, likely reflecting a read error. The V and J genes are TRBV28 and TRBJ1-5; 8 bases match TRBD1. The J call may be incorrect, as the DNA end agrees better with TRBJ2-3. Germline V gene data show CDR1 as MDHEN and CDR2 as SYDVKM. The CDR3 totals 14 residues. CDR3 nucleotide sequence: TGTGCCAGCAGGTCGACAGGGGCCTCCCAGCCCCAGTATTGT. Translation gives CASRSTGASQPQYC.

The V and J genes are TRBV6-1 and TRBJ2-1; D is unresolved. The germline V gene has CDR1 MNHNS and CDR2 SASEGT. This CDR3 is built from 14 residues. Between the trimmed V and J ends, which lost 5 bases and 5 bases, there was a span of 13 bases. The CDR3 DNA is TGTGCCAGCAGTTTCTGGCAGGAAAACAATGAGCAGTTCTTC. Amino acids: CASSFWQENNEQFF.

Comments on this clonotype: The conserved phenylalanine or tryptophan normally closing the CDR3 is absent here, so this likely arose from a read error. The chain couples TRBV4-3 to TRBJ2-5, with 7 nucleotides matching TRBD2. V shed 10 bases, J shed 3 bases, and the junction held 14 bases outside the gene matches. The CDR3 loop spans 15 amino acids. The germline V gene has CDR1 LGHNA and CDR2 YSLEER. The CDR3 reads CANSQYLAEEETQYL. In DNA form, the CDR3 reads TGCGCCAACAGTCAATATCTAGCGGAGGAAGAGACCCAGTACCTC.

A note on this clonotype: Its ends do not fully match the called genes, so a read error is possible. The chain employs TRBV29-1 and TRBJ2-5, with D hard to call. The CDR3 length is 13 residues. Looked up from germline, CDR1 is SQVTM and CDR2 is ANQGSEA. CDR3 sequence (DNA): TGCAGCGTTGAGGCAGATCGCACAGAGACCCAATACTTC. Its protein product is CSVEADRTETQYF. Combining the CDR3 with reference TRBV29-1 and TRBJ2-5 gives the whole variable domain SAVISQKPSRDICQRGTSLTIQCQVDSQVTMMFWYRQQPGQSLTLIATANQGSEATYESGFVIDKFPISRPNLTFSTLTVSNMSPEDSSIYLCSVEADRTETQYFGPGTRLLVL.

V gene TRBV10-2 combines with J gene TRBJ1-2, with 9 bases lining up with TRBD1. This CDR3 is 13 amino acids long. Germline lookup yields CDR1 WSHSY and CDR2 SAAADI. V was pared by 7 bases and J by 9 bases, with 9 bases of the junction left unmatched. CDR3 residues: CASNPGQGASYTF. In DNA form, the CDR3 reads TGCGCCAGCAATCCGGGACAGGGTGCGAGCTACACCTTC.

As regards this clonotype: An end of the junction differs from the germline gene, which may be a read error. The CDR3 nucleotides are TGTACCAGCAGTCTTCCTCCAACTGAAACTTTCTTT. It yields the protein CTSSLPPTETFF. The chain recombines TRBV28 with TRBJ1-1; D gene ambiguous. Germline CDR1 is MDHEN and CDR2 is SYDVKM. The CDR3 length is 12 residues.

Points on this clonotype: At one of its ends the junction is not consistent with the germline gene, which may arise from a read error. This chain links TRBV4-3 with TRBJ2-3, with D possibly matching TRBD2 (5 bases). CDR1 and CDR2 (germline): LGHNA, YSLEER. CDR3 size: 15 residues. CDR3 protein: CASSQEARGRDTQYF. DNA of the CDR3: TGCGCCAGCAGCCAAGAAGCCCGGGGAAGAGATACACAGTATTTT.

This clonotype was found many times. V and J are TRBV5-1 and TRBJ2-2; 7 nucleotides agree with TRBD1. V lost 4 bases to trimming and J lost 5 bases; unmatched junction nucleotides: 8. The germline CDR1 and CDR2 sequences are SGHRS and YFSETQ. This CDR3 comprises 15 residues. This CDR3 is CASSVGTDRTGELFF. The CDR3 nucleotides read TGCGCCAGCAGCGTTGGGACAGACAGGACCGGGGAGCTGTTTTTT.

At least ten counts were recorded for this clonotype. The V call is TRBV24-1, the J call TRBJ1-1, with D perhaps TRBD1 (6 bases). The germline V gene encodes CDR1 KGHDR and CDR2 SFDVKD. The CDR3 covers 13 residues. The V end was cut by 1 base, the J end by 6 bases, with 8 bases between. The CDR3 is CATSDFRGSEAFF. CDR3 DNA: TGTGCCACCAGTGATTTTAGGGGGTCTGAAGCTTTCTTT.

With regard to this clonotype: A read error may explain this, as a much larger clone is one base away. This chain uses TRBV11-1 with TRBJ2-7; D gene uncertain. The CDR3 is 12 residues long. The V end lost 5 bases, the J end lost 7 bases, and 12 bases lay between the germline ends. Germline-derived CDR1 and CDR2 are SGHAT and FQDESV (reference sequence). CDR3 coding DNA: TGTGCCAGCAGCACTCTCCCCACTGAGCAGTACTTC. This gives the protein CASSTLPTEQYF.

The chain combines TRBV28 with TRBJ2-1, with 8 nucleotides matching TRBD2. The germline V gene encodes CDR1 MDHEN and CDR2 SYDVKM. With V trimmed by 4 bases and J by 9 bases, 8 bases remained unmatched. CDR3 length: 14 amino acids. CDR3 in DNA: TGTGCCAGCAGTTATAATGGGACTAGATTTGAGCAGTTCTTC. Protein sequence: CASSYNGTRFEQFF. The full variable domain, its missing parts supplied by reference TRBV28 and TRBJ2-1, is DVKVTQSSRYLVKRTGEKVFLECVQDMDHENMFWYRQDPGLGLRLIYFSYDVKMKEKGDIPEGYSVSREKKERFSLILESASTNQTSMYLCASSYNGTRFEQFFGPGTRLTVL.

To note about this clonotype: One end of the junction is discordant with germline, which a read error may explain. This chain uses TRBV11-2 with TRBJ2-5, with 8 bases lining up with TRBD2. Germline assignment: CDR1 SGHAT and CDR2 FQNNGV. This CDR3 is built from 17 residues. CDR3 residues: CVSSLSLAGHSSETQYF. The CDR3 DNA follows: TGTGTCAGCAGCTTAAGTCTAGCGGGTCATTCGAGCGAGACCCAGTACTTC.

Notes on this clonotype: Because it lacks the conserved phenylalanine or tryptophan at the end, this CDR3 is likely a read error. J is TRBJ2-5 and V is TRBV6-1; no clear D gene. CDR3 length equals 13 residues. V dropped 6 bases and J dropped 5 bases, with 13 bases sitting between them. CDR1 and CDR2 from the germline V gene are MNHNS and SASEGT. The CDR3 DNA reads TGTGCCAGCAGCCGAGTATCGTTGGAGACCCAGTACATC. Translated, it gives CASSRVSLETQYI.

Regarding this clonotype: The germline gene is not matched at one end of the junction; a read error may be the cause. The V gene is TRBV7-9, the J gene TRBJ2-5; D is ambiguous. This CDR3 has 15 residues. Germline CDR1 reads SEHNR; CDR2 reads FQNEAQ (reference sequence). CDR3 nucleotide sequence: TGTGCCAGCAGCCAAACCATAGGTCTACAAGGGACCCAGTACTTC. Protein product: CASSQTIGLQGTQYF.

As concerns this clonotype: One base away lies a much larger clone, so this may be a sequencing read error. The chain carries TRBV28 and TRBJ2-5; maybe TRBD1 (6 bases). This CDR3 spans 16 amino acids. The germline gives CDR1 MDHEN, CDR2 SYDVKM. CDR3 region: CASSLFYQQGQESQYF. Here the CDR3 DNA reads TGTGCCAGCAGTTTATTCTACCAACAGGGCCAAGAGTCCCAGTACTTC.

A word on this clonotype: Compared with germline, one end of the junction differs, possibly owing to a read error. The chain has TRBV4-1 and TRBJ1-3; possible D gene TRBD1, 6 bases. The CDR3 contains 16 residues. Germline V gene sequence: CDR1 MGHRA, CDR2 YSYEKL. The DNA for the CDR3 is TGCGCCAGCAGTCAAGGTGGACAGCACTATGGAAACACCATATATTTT. It specifies CASSQGGQHYGNTIYF.

In this sample, this clonotype turned up once. The J gene is TRBJ1-4, the V gene TRBV6-6; D unresolved. CDR1 is MNHNY and CDR2 is SVGAGI in the germline V gene (reference sequence). Trimming pared 8 bases from V and 7 bases from J, leaving 17 bases between. The CDR3 extends over 14 amino acids. The CDR3 loop reads CASHPRRLFEKLFF. The DNA for the CDR3 is TGTGCCAGCCATCCCCGGAGGCTGTTTGAAAAACTGTTTTTT.

Notes on this clonotype: The conserved phenylalanine or tryptophan normally closing the CDR3 is absent here, so this likely arose from a read error. The CDR3 DNA reads as TGTGCCAGCATAGGACTAGTTGGGGGCGAGCAGTACTTG. Amino acids: CASIGLVGGEQYL. V usage is TRBV6-5 and J usage is TRBJ2-7, with 7 nucleotides matching TRBD2. The CDR3 loop spans 13 amino acids. Trimming at V came to 7 bases and at J to 6 bases, leaving 9 bases not matched to a gene. Germline CDR1 MNHEY, CDR2 SVGAGI.

The CDR3, as DNA: TGCGCCAGTACCTTGGGCGGTAGCGGTTACTCCTACGAGCAGTACTTC. Translated: CASTLGGSGYSYEQYF. The chain has TRBV5-1 and TRBJ2-7, with D maybe TRBD2 (6 bases). The CDR3 runs 16 residues. Germline V gene sequence: CDR1 SGHRS, CDR2 YFSETQ. V was cut by 8 bases and J by 0 bases, with 21 bases left in between.

This clonotype is termed medium-sized. The chain is built from TRBV6-2 or TRBV6-3 and TRBJ1-1; D may be TRBD1 (5 bases). CDR3 length equals 11 residues. Per the germline V gene, CDR1 is MNHEY and CDR2 is SVGEGT. V was pared by 4 bases and J by 11 bases, with 11 bases between. The CDR3 loop is CASSSAGPAFF. CDR3 bases: TGTGCCAGCAGTTCGGCAGGGCCGGCTTTCTTT.

The CDR3 nucleotides are TGTGTCTGCAGCTTGGGACTAAGTAAACACGAGCAGTACTTC. It is translated as CVCSLGLSKHEQYF. J is TRBJ2-7 and V is TRBV5-4; 7 nucleotides line up with TRBD2. This CDR3 contains 14 residues. Germline CDR1 reads SGHNT; CDR2 reads YYREEE (reference sequence).

The rearrangement joins TRBV5-5 to TRBJ2-7; a weak D match, TRBD1 (5 bases). The CDR3 extends over 15 amino acids. CDR1 is SGHKS and CDR2 is YYEKEE in the germline V gene (reference sequence). V gave up 2 bases and J gave up 13 bases, with 25 bases separating them. CDR3 amino acids: CASSLGARSSYVHYF. CDR3 bases: TGTGCCAGCAGCTTAGGGGCGAGGAGCTCCTACGTGCACTACTTC.

This clonotype was recorded once. The rearrangement joins TRBV14 to TRBJ2-3; 9 bases map to TRBD1. This CDR3 is built from 17 residues. V was pared by 2 bases and J by 3 bases, with 9 bases of the junction left unmatched. Germline values: CDR1 SGHDN, CDR2 FVKESK. CDR3 in amino acids: CASSQRMSGTGTDTQYF. CDR3 DNA sequence: TGTGCCAGCAGCCAACGAATGTCCGGGACAGGGACAGATACGCAGTATTTT.

The chain links TRBV4-2 to TRBJ2-1, with TRBD1 identical over 10 bases. The CDR3 is made up of 16 amino acids. Germline CDR1 reads LGHNA; CDR2 reads YNFKEQ. The DNA for the CDR3 is TGTGTCAGGAGCCACGCCAGGGGACAGGGGAACAATGAGCAGTTCTTC. Protein sequence: CVRSHARGQGNNEQFF.

Only one count was recorded for this clonotype. Being one base from a much bigger clone, this may be a read error. This chain joins TRBV28 and TRBJ1-2; 7 nucleotides align to TRBD1. Germline V lookup: CDR1 MDHEN, CDR2 SYDVKM. This CDR3 is built from 13 residues. V was clipped by 5 bases and J by 8 bases; unmatched bases: 8. DNA of the CDR3: TGTGCCAGCAGTCCCAACAGGGGAGGCGGCTACACCTTC. The encoded protein is CASSPNRGGGYTF.

For this clonotype: Sequence at one end of the junction differs from germline and may be a read error. V is TRBV10-2 and J is TRBJ2-1; no firm D call. This CDR3 comprises 12 residues. The V gene's germline CDR1 is WSHSY and CDR2 SAAADI. The CDR3 region is CASSHGYNELFF. The CDR3 DNA reads as TGTGCCAGCAGCCACGGGTACAATGAGCTGTTCTTC.

By share, this clonotype ranks as medium-sized (0.01 to 0.1%). CDR3 sequence (DNA): TGTGCCAGCAGTTACGAAGCGGGAGACAATGAGCAGTTCTTC. Its translation: CASSYEAGDNEQFF. This chain connects TRBV6-6 to TRBJ2-1, with 8 nucleotides matching TRBD2. Unmatched junction bases numbered 2, after V lost 2 bases and J lost 5 bases. Germline V lookup: CDR1 MNHNY, CDR2 SVGAGI (reference sequence). There are 14 residues in the CDR3.